These 17 T cell receptor beta chains were all obtained from the same sample, sequenced in a study of T cells in Graves' hyperthyroidism and ophthalmopathy. The TCR beta CDR3 regions underwent amplification using RNA transcripts as the source. Initially, a first-round RT-PCR of the TCR CDR3 employed the HTBI primer set. TCRdb re-called the multiplex PCR reads through MiXCR, storing one row per CDR3 protein. The sample has about 290,000 distinct CDR3 sequences; roughly 13% are singletons. Sequencing used blood. Every receptor here comes from a woman aged 40 to 50 with Graves' hyperthyroidism.

This clonotype has a count of ten or more. This chain connects TRBV6-5 to TRBJ2-5; 7 bases agree with TRBD2. Germline V CDR1 and CDR2: MNHEY, SVGAGI. V shed 2 bases and J 0 bases; nucleotides not matched to a gene: 6. The CDR3 sequence is 16 residues long. CDR3 loop: CASSYGFAGDQETQYF. CDR3 coding DNA: TGTGCCAGCAGTTACGGGTTCGCGGGGGACCAAGAGACCCAGTACTTC.

The V and J genes are TRBV6-5 and TRBJ1-4; perhaps TRBD1 as D (6 bases). The CDR3 extends over 16 amino acids. Germline CDR1 reads MNHEY; CDR2 reads SVGAGI. V was pared by 0 bases and J by 2 bases, with 10 bases between. Here the CDR3 reads CASSYSIGGTNEKLFF. For the CDR3, the DNA is TGTGCCAGCAGTTACTCGATTGGGGGCACTAATGAAAAACTGTTTTTT.

This clonotype was seen ten or more times. The rearrangement links TRBV24-1 to TRBJ2-5; possible D gene TRBD1, 5 bases. The CDR3 is 14 residues long. V was clipped by 7 bases and J by 2 bases, with 13 bases between them. CDR1 is KGHDR and CDR2 is SFDVKD in the germline V gene. CDR3 residues: CATSPYDSQETQYF. The CDR3 DNA reads as TGTGCCACCAGCCCCTACGACAGTCAAGAGACCCAGTACTTC.

Ten or more counts support this clonotype. The rearrangement joins TRBV7-3 to TRBJ2-3; no clear D. The CDR3 has 13 amino acids. The germline V and J ends were trimmed by 3 bases and 4 bases, with 8 bases remaining between them. Germline lookup yields CDR1 SGHTA and CDR2 FQGTGA. The DNA for the CDR3 is TGTGCCAGCAGCTTTGCGGCGGCAGATACGCAGTATTTT. As protein: CASSFAAADTQYF.

This clonotype was counted at least ten times. The V call is TRBV24-1, the J call TRBJ2-2; no clear D gene. The germline gives CDR1 KGHDR, CDR2 SFDVKD. The ends were cut back, 9 bases at V and 7 bases at J, with 14 bases in the middle. CDR3 length equals 13 residues. The CDR3 DNA follows: TGTGCCACCTCGGGCCCTGTCATCGGGGAGCTGTTTTTT. It codes for CATSGPVIGELFF.

This clonotype came up many times. This chain joins TRBV18 and TRBJ1-1; no clear D gene. V lost 3 bases and J 4 bases, leaving 15 bases between the germline ends. CDR1 is KGHSH, CDR2 LQKENI, per germline. This CDR3 is built from 15 residues. The DNA of the CDR3 is TGTGCCAGCTCACCGCCGTCCTCACCGGGCACTGAAGCTTTCTTT. This encodes CASSPPSSPGTEAFF.

This clonotype has ten or more counts. The chain employs TRBV3-1 and TRBJ1-1; TRBD1 might be the D (5 bases). The CDR3 loop spans 15 amino acids. Germline V gives CDR1 LGHDT, CDR2 YNNKEL (reference sequence). The V end lost 1 base, the J end lost 0 bases, and 9 bases lay between the germline ends. CDR3 residues: CASSQGGSLNTEAFF. Here the CDR3 DNA reads TGTGCCAGCAGCCAAGGGGGCAGCCTGAACACTGAAGCTTTCTTT.

This clonotype turned up a few times. A much larger clone differs by one base, so this may be a read error. V usage is TRBV28 and J usage is TRBJ2-7; 7 nucleotides agree with TRBD1. Germline CDR1 MDHEN, CDR2 SYDVKM. Trimming cost V 10 bases and J 3 bases; bases outside gene matches: 12. The CDR3 extends over 14 amino acids. CDR3 in DNA: TGTGCCAACATTCGTCCAGGGACAGTCTACGAGCAGTACTTC. Protein: CANIRPGTVYEQYF.

This clonotype was counted many times. V and J are TRBV2 and TRBJ2-3; 7 bases are shared with TRBD2. CDR1 SNHLY and CDR2 FYNNEI come from the germline V gene. J was trimmed by 1 base and V by 6 bases; bases with no gene match: 4. The CDR3 runs to 14 residues. Here the CDR3 DNA reads TGTGCCAGCAGGGGAGGGACCCGCACAGATACGCAGTATTTT. Translation gives CASRGGTRTDTQYF.

The rearrangement links TRBV29-1 to TRBJ2-3; 10 bases are shared with TRBD1. This CDR3 is 14 amino acids long. V gave up 6 bases and J gave up 4 bases; unmatched junction bases: 7. Germline V gene data show CDR1 as SQVTM and CDR2 as ANQGSEA. CDR3 coding DNA: TGCAGCGTCGGGACAGGGGTTTCCTCAGATACGCAGTATTTT. Its translation: CSVGTGVSSDTQYF.

This clonotype was seen repeatedly, ten times or more. The CDR3 DNA is TGTGCCAGCAGCTTGCCAGGGGCCGGGGTCACTGAAGCTTTCTTT. It specifies CASSLPGAGVTEAFF. The chain uses TRBV5-4 and TRBJ1-1; TRBD1 is a possible D gene (6 bases). Germline CDR1 and CDR2: SGHNT and YYREEE (reference sequence). The V gene lost 1 base and the J gene lost 4 bases, with 14 bases spanning the gap. This CDR3 contains 15 residues.

In its sample, this clonotype was seen many times. The chain uses TRBV20-1 and TRBJ2-1, with 9 bases aligning to TRBD2. V lost 2 bases, J lost 3 bases, and 17 bases stayed unmatched. Germline CDR1 is DFQATT and CDR2 is SNEGSKA (reference sequence). There are 19 residues in the CDR3. CDR3 nucleotides: TGCAGTGCTAGACCCCTGAGGACTAGCGATGGAGCGGGCTACAATGAGCAGTTCTTC. Its protein is CSARPLRTSDGAGYNEQFF.

This rearrangement joins TRBV6-5 to TRBJ2-7; 7 bases map to TRBD1. J gave up 3 bases and V 2 bases, and 4 bases lay outside the gene matches. CDR3 length equals 14 residues. CDR1 and CDR2 (germline): MNHEY, SVGAGI. CDR3 protein: CASSYKQGYYEQYF. CDR3 in DNA: TGTGCCAGCAGTTACAAACAGGGGTACTACGAGCAGTACTTC.

The V and J genes are TRBV2 and TRBJ1-5; 10 nucleotides align to TRBD1. Trimming cost V 6 bases and J 2 bases; bases outside gene matches: 7. CDR1 is SNHLY and CDR2 is FYNNEI in the germline V gene. CDR3 length: 16 amino acids. The CDR3 protein is CASRPGTGEGNQPQHF. The CDR3 coding sequence is TGTGCCAGCAGACCCGGGACAGGGGAGGGCAATCAGCCCCAGCATTTT. The entire variable domain, with the rest obtained from reference TRBV2 and TRBJ1-5, is as follows: EPEVTQTPSHQVTQMGQEVILRCVPISNHLYFYWYRQILGQKVEFLVSFYNNEISEKSEIFDDQFSVERPDGSNFTLKIRSTKLEDSAMYFCASRPGTGEGNQPQHFGDGTRLSIL.

This clonotype has more than one count but fewer than ten. The rearrangement joins TRBV29-1 to TRBJ2-5, with D perhaps TRBD2 (5 bases). Trimming shortened V by 5 bases and J by 4 bases, and 11 bases separated the two germline ends. Germline V lookup: CDR1 SQVTM, CDR2 ANQGSEA. The CDR3 extends over 12 amino acids. For the CDR3, the DNA is TGCAGCGTTTCCCGGGGATCAGAGACCCAGTACTTC. The encoded protein is CSVSRGSETQYF.

This clonotype was counted many times. The genes are TRBV30 and TRBJ2-5; possible D gene TRBD2, 6 bases. V was trimmed by 2 bases and J by 5 bases, leaving 9 bases between them. Germline V gives CDR1 GTSNPN, CDR2 SVGIG (reference sequence). This CDR3 contains 12 residues. The CDR3 here is CAWSSGRETQYF. As DNA, the CDR3 is TGTGCCTGGAGTTCAGGGAGGGAGACCCAGTACTTC.

Comment on this clonotype: The conserved phenylalanine or tryptophan normally closing the CDR3 is absent here, so this likely arose from a read error. This chain joins TRBV5-6 and TRBJ2-7; TRBD1 matches 7 bases. The trim removed 4 bases at V and 3 bases at J, leaving 16 bases unmatched. The CDR3 runs to 17 residues. In germline, CDR1 is SGHDT, CDR2 YYEEEE. CDR3: CASSGTVDRVGFYEQYS. CDR3 bases: TGTGCCAGCAGCGGCACAGTTGACAGGGTCGGTTTCTACGAGCAGTACTCC.